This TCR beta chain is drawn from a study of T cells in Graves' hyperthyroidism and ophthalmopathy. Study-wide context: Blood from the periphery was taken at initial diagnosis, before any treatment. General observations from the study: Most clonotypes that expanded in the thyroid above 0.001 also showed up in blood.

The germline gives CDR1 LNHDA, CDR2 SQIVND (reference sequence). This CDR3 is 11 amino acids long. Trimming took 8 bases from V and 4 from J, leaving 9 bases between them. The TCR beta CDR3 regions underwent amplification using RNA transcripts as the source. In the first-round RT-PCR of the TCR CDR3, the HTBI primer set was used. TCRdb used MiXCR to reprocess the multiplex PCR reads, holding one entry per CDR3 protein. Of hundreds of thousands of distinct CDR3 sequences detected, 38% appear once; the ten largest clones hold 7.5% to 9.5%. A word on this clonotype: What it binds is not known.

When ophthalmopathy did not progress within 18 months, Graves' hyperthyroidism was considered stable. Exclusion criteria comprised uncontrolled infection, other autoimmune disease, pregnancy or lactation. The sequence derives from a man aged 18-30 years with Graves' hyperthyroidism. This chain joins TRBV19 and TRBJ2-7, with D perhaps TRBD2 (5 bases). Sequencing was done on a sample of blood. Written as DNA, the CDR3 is TGTGCCAGTGCCGGACTTTACGAGCAGTACTTC. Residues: CASAGLYEQYF.